The 26 T cell receptor beta chains given below trace back to one sample, sequenced in a study of Ad26.COV2.S vaccination and SARS-CoV-2 variants. Clones were read by immunoSEQ multiplex PCR, and TCRdb kept only the in-frame ones, dropping some. The sample lists around 240,000 clones, approximately 87% occurring once. Treatment reported: around 19 received Ad26.COV2.S at low or high dose, single or two shots; about 5 received placebo; per-sample allocation not given. Following the first vaccine or placebo injection, samples were taken on day 63. The input for sequencing was peripheral blood, taken in a trial of Ad26.COV2.S vaccine versus placebo. These receptors were obtained from a person aged 18 to 65 who received the Ad26.COV2.S COVID-19 vaccine or a placebo.

The chain is built from TRBV24-1 and TRBJ1-1; TRBD1 is a possible D gene (5 bases). The CDR3 consists of 17 residues. V lost 7 bases to trimming and J lost 5 bases, with 25 bases between them. The germline V gene has CDR1 KGHDR and CDR2 SFDVKD. This CDR3 reads CATRTSRTGEGRTEAFF. Here the CDR3 DNA reads TGTGCCACCAGGACATCCCGAACAGGAGAAGGAAGGACTGAAGCTTTCTTT.

The chain couples TRBV5-1 to TRBJ2-7; perhaps TRBD1 as D (5 bases). CDR1 and CDR2 from the germline V gene are SGHRS and YFSETQ. Trimming left V 6 bases short and J 5 bases short, with 15 bases between. CDR3 length equals 13 residues. The CDR3 sequence is CASNSVQDNEQYF. CDR3 in DNA: TGCGCCAGCAACTCTGTCCAGGACAACGAGCAGTACTTC.

The CDR3, as DNA: TGCGCCAGCAGCTCGAGGGTTGGCAACGAGCAGTACTTC. Translated: CASSSRVGNEQYF. The chain uses TRBV5-1 and TRBJ2-7; a possible D gene is TRBD2 (5 bases). The germline CDR1 and CDR2 sequences are SGHRS and YFSETQ. This CDR3 has 13 amino acids. V lost 3 bases, J lost 5 bases, and 12 bases lay in between.

This chain joins TRBV19 and TRBJ2-6, with D unresolved. This CDR3 comprises 16 residues. Trimming stripped 3 bases from V and 0 bases from J, with 9 bases between. The germline V gene encodes CDR1 LNHDA and CDR2 SQIVND (reference sequence). CDR3 nucleotide sequence: TGTGCCAGTAGTATGAAGGGTGGCTCTGGGGCCAACGTCCTGACTTTC. Its protein is CASSMKGGSGANVLTF.

This clone was seen more than once but under ten times. The chain couples TRBV4-1 to TRBJ2-3, with TRBD2 matching over 12 bases. The germline V gene encodes CDR1 MGHRA and CDR2 YSYEKL. The junction had 4 bases not matched to a gene; V was cut back by 4 bases and J by 5 bases. The CDR3 is 15 residues long. The CDR3 region is CASSPMGLAGDTQYF. The CDR3 DNA reads as TGCGCCAGCAGCCCCATGGGACTAGCGGGAGATACGCAGTATTTT.

The gene calls are TRBV3-1 (or the pseudogene TRBV3-2) and TRBJ2-3, with a tentative D call TRBD1 (6 bases). The V end lost 2 bases, the J end lost 8 bases, and 8 bases lay between the germline ends. CDR1 is LGHDT and CDR2 is YNNKEL in the germline V gene (reference sequence). CDR3 length: 12 residues. CDR3 sequence (DNA): TGTGCCAGCAGCCAAACGGACAGTACGCAGTATTTT. This codes for CASSQTDSTQYF.

This chain joins TRBV10-2 and TRBJ2-5, with 7 bases matching TRBD2. Unmatched junction bases numbered 9, after V lost 6 bases and J lost 2 bases. In germline, CDR1 is WSHSY, CDR2 SAAADI. The CDR3 covers 15 residues. Here the CDR3 reads CASRDLGGGQETQYF. CDR3 DNA sequence: TGCGCCAGCAGGGATCTTGGGGGGGGGCAAGAGACCCAGTACTTC.

The chain couples TRBV18 to TRBJ1-1; no firm D call. The CDR3 is 13 amino acids. Trimming cost V 3 bases and J 8 bases, with 13 bases left between them. Germline CDR1 reads KGHSH; CDR2 reads LQKENI. CDR3 protein: CASSPSGRAEAFF. CDR3 nucleotides: TGTGCCAGCTCACCTTCTGGGCGGGCAGAAGCTTTCTTT.

This rearrangement joins TRBV7-2 to TRBJ2-1; no reliable D call. CDR1 is SGHTA and CDR2 is FQGNSA in the germline V gene. This CDR3 is built from 12 residues. V was clipped by 0 bases and J by 8 bases, with 5 bases between them. For the CDR3, the DNA is TGTGCCAGCAGCTTAGCGTCGTATGAGCAGTTCTTC. Residues: CASSLASYEQFF. Combining the CDR3 with reference TRBV7-2 and TRBJ2-1 gives the whole variable domain GAGVSQSPSNKVTEKGKDVELRCDPISGHTALYWYRQSLGQGLEFLIYFQGNSAPDKSGLPSDRFSAERTGGSVSTLTIQRTQQEDSAVYLCASSLASYEQFFGPGTRLTVL.

The rearrangement links TRBV19 to TRBJ1-2; tentative D call: TRBD1 (5 bases). This CDR3 has 13 amino acids. The germline gives CDR1 LNHDA, CDR2 SQIVND (reference sequence). V was pared by 6 bases and J by 12 bases, with 20 bases between. Here the CDR3 reads CASSLRGTEGHTF. DNA of the CDR3: TGTGCCAGTAGCCTACGCGGGACGGAGGGACACACCTTC.

The chain employs TRBV5-1 and TRBJ2-2; a weak D match, TRBD2 (5 bases). Trimming took off 0 bases at V and 2 bases at J, with 8 bases between the two ends. This CDR3 has 15 amino acids. CDR1 is SGHRS, CDR2 YFSETQ, per germline. The CDR3: CASSLAGINTGELFF. For the CDR3, the DNA is TGCGCCAGCAGCTTGGCGGGAATTAACACCGGGGAGCTGTTTTTT.

The chain links TRBV7-3 to TRBJ2-1; TRBD2 matches at 8 bases. Germline CDR1 SGHTA, CDR2 FQGTGA. The CDR3 is 14 residues long. The ends lost 6 bases at V and 6 bases at J; junction bases unmatched: 7. CDR3 coding DNA: TGTGCCAGCAGACCCGCGGGGGGTGGCAATGAGCAGTTCTTC. It translates to CASRPAGGGNEQFF.

This clone appeared a single time. The CDR3 DNA follows: TGTGCCATTCCCTCAGGGGGCCACGGGGAGCTGTTTTTT. It is translated as CAIPSGGHGELFF. The chain combines TRBV7-2 with TRBJ2-2; 8 nucleotides line up with TRBD1. This CDR3 is 13 amino acids long. The V gene end was trimmed by 10 bases and the J gene end by 7 bases; junction bases not matched to a gene: 8. Germline CDR1 and CDR2: SGHTA and FQGNSA.

This chain uses TRBV6-5 with TRBJ2-7; the D gene is possibly TRBD1 (6 bases). Trimming cost V 4 bases and J 1 base, with 11 bases left between them. The CDR3 runs 14 residues. Germline CDR1 is MNHEY and CDR2 is SVGAGI. The CDR3 DNA reads as TGTGCCAGCAGTTTCGGGACACCGTCCTACGAGCAGTACTTC. This codes for CASSFGTPSYEQYF.

The rearrangement joins TRBV15 to TRBJ2-5; TRBD2 might be the D (5 bases). Germline V gene data show CDR1 as LNHNV and CDR2 as YYDKDF (reference sequence). The V end lost 1 base, the J end lost 2 bases, and 11 bases lay between the germline ends. The CDR3 runs to 15 residues. DNA for the CDR3: TGTGCCACCAGCAGAGCGAGGGATTCGCAAGAGACCCAGTACTTC. It translates to CATSRARDSQETQYF.

The chain uses TRBV7-8 and TRBJ2-7; D gene unclear. Germline V lookup: CDR1 SGHVS, CDR2 FQNEAQ. The CDR3 sequence is 14 residues long. The V gene lost 1 base and the J gene lost 1 base, with 8 bases spanning the gap. Here the CDR3 reads CASSLDFHSYEQYF. The CDR3 bases are TGTGCCAGCAGCTTAGACTTTCATTCCTACGAGCAGTACTTC.

This chain joins TRBV14 and TRBJ2-1, with TRBD2 identical over 13 bases. The CDR3 has 18 amino acids. Germline V gives CDR1 SGHDN, CDR2 FVKESK. J was trimmed by 6 bases and V by 3 bases; bases with no gene match: 11. The CDR3 bases are TGTGCCAGCAGCCAGGACGGACTAGCGGGGGAATATGGCAATGAGCAGTTCTTC. Its translation: CASSQDGLAGEYGNEQFF.

The rearrangement links TRBV12-5 to TRBJ2-1, with no clear D. The CDR3 loop spans 12 amino acids. V lost 1 base to trimming and J lost 10 bases, with 8 bases between them. Per the germline V gene, CDR1 is LGHNT and CDR2 is FRNRAP. In DNA, the CDR3 is TGTGCTAGTGGTTTGGGGAGAACCGAGCAGTTCTTC. Translating it yields CASGLGRTEQFF.

The V call is TRBV6-5, the J call TRBJ2-2; D is tentatively TRBD1 or TRBD2 (6 bases each). Trimming took 6 bases from V and 5 from J, leaving 16 bases between them. CDR1 and CDR2 (germline): MNHEY, SVGAGI. This CDR3 comprises 15 residues. This CDR3 is CASRSLGGVTGELFF. The CDR3 nucleotides read TGTGCCAGCAGGTCCCTCGGGGGCGTAACCGGGGAGCTGTTTTTT.

Note on this clone: At one end the junction does not follow the germline gene, possibly because of a read error. This chain uses TRBV7-2 with TRBJ2-5; 10 bases are shared with TRBD2. Per germline, CDR1 SGHTA and CDR2 FQGNSA. CDR3 length: 17 amino acids. CDR3 DNA sequence: TGTGCCAACAGCTCCGTGGTAGCGGGGGGAACCAAAGAGACCCAGTACTTC. Translating it yields CANSSVVAGGTKETQYF.

This rearrangement joins TRBV6-6 to TRBJ2-7, with TRBD1 matching over 12 bases. From germline, CDR1 is MNHNY and CDR2 SVGAGI (reference sequence). The junction had 11 bases not matched to a gene; V was cut back by 7 bases and J by 7 bases. The CDR3 sequence is 15 residues long. The CDR3 region has the DNA TGTGCCAGCACCCCACCGGGACAGGGGGCATGGGAGCAGTACTTC. Its protein is CASTPPGQGAWEQYF.

The V gene is TRBV6-6, the J gene TRBJ1-2; D might be TRBD1 (5 bases). Trimming pared 5 bases from V and 2 bases from J, leaving 12 bases between. The germline V gene has CDR1 MNHNY and CDR2 SVGAGI (reference sequence). The CDR3 has 14 amino acids. The CDR3: CASSPGDGNYGYTF. The DNA for the CDR3 is TGTGCCAGCAGTCCTGGGGACGGAAACTATGGCTACACCTTC.

This chain uses TRBV5-8 with TRBJ2-1; TRBD2 aligns across 14 bases. Trimming cost V 1 base and J 7 bases; bases outside gene matches: 10. Germline CDR1 is SGHTS and CDR2 is YDEGEE. There are 18 residues in the CDR3. CDR3 in amino acids: CASSLRRLAGGPLNEQFF. The CDR3 nucleotides read TGTGCCAGCAGCTTGCGTCGACTAGCGGGAGGGCCTCTTAATGAGCAGTTCTTC.

V and J are TRBV9 and TRBJ2-3; D might be TRBD1 or TRBD2, each matching 5 bases. The CDR3 runs 14 residues. Germline lookup yields CDR1 SGDLS and CDR2 YYNGEE. V was cut by 0 bases and J by 4 bases, with 9 bases left in between. Here the CDR3 reads CASSVGGNADTQYF. In DNA form, the CDR3 reads TGTGCCAGCAGCGTAGGGGGGAATGCAGATACGCAGTATTTT.

This sequence joins TRBV9 and TRBJ2-2, with D possibly matching TRBD2 (5 bases). Germline V gene lookup returns CDR1 SGDLS and CDR2 YYNGEE. This CDR3 is built from 15 residues. Deletions cut 4 bases from V and 2 bases from J, with 12 bases between. The CDR3 DNA reads as TGTGCCAGCAGCCCGGGGTTACTTAACACCGGGGAGCTGTTTTTT. This gives the protein CASSPGLLNTGELFF.

The chain combines TRBV7-2 with TRBJ1-5; possibly TRBD1 for D (6 bases). Germline CDR1 SGHTA, CDR2 FQGNSA. Trimming took off 1 base at V and 5 bases at J, with 9 bases between the two ends. The CDR3 spans 14 residues. Written as DNA, the CDR3 is TGTGCCAGCAGCTTAGTGGCAGGGGATCAGCCCCAGCATTTT. Translation gives CASSLVAGDQPQHF.